The present entry profiles one TCR beta chain with its context. Its antigen specificity is not known. Within one base of it there is no much larger clone, and no base qualities were kept. This entry is derived from a study of cytotoxic CD8 clonotypes in ibrutinib-treated CLL (dated by TCRdb to about 2021). In the study overall: In this cohort, 15 patients were treatment-naive and ten to eleven were relapsed/refractory, while 17 to 18 had unmutated IGHV. Responses were partial in some 24 patients and complete in 2; after median 68 months follow-up, about 14 stayed in remission and 12 progressed. The response samples were drawn at a median of roughly twelve months into treatment, with a range of about 6 to 40 months. On average, each sample yielded around 270,000 productive templates and about 100,000 productive rearrangements. Of the approximately 90 participants in the trial, about two dozen had longitudinal samples available. Cryopreserved peripheral blood mononuclear cells were obtained prior to treatment, at the time of response, and at either disease progression or sustained remission. Patients were still on ibrutinib when every remission and progressive disease sample was collected. What the research found in general, with its limitations: Public clonotypes were found to be uncommon and were observed to contract or remain stable during treatment; the increase in clonality was shown to reflect expansion of private clonotypes at ibrutinib response. Lymph node repertoires were not examined, and the timing of sampling was not matched between patients in sustained remission and those whose disease progressed. Clonality increased at ibrutinib response, stayed stable in sustained remission, and fell back toward baseline at progression. At baseline, clonality was higher than in age-matched healthy donors and showed a strong correlation with circulating CD8+ T-cell counts.

From its cysteine to its phenylalanine, the CDR3 spans 15 amino acids. Only the CDR3 part of the read is kept: 45 bases, read in frame from the first base. According to the germline V gene (reference sequence), CDR1 reads LNHNV and CDR2 reads YYDKDF. V is reduced by 3 bases and J by 7 bases, leaving a spacing of 17 bases between them. Interpreted using the paper, the time point label stands for: 12 months on ibrutinib. For TCR beta library preparation, 2 to 2.5 micrograms of genomic DNA were isolated from cryopreserved PBMCs. High-throughput TCR beta sequencing was performed on longitudinal blood samples from CLL patients receiving ibrutinib monotherapy. The patients took part in an open-label, single-center phase 2 trial of ibrutinib monotherapy. Each clonotype received, on average, roughly 9.6x coverage in deep resolution sequencing performed on a MiSeq, where the target depth lay between 1 in 1 million and 1 in 200,000 T cells. The immunoSEQ hsTCRB Kit was used to generate TCR beta libraries. For the original study's pipeline: ImmunoSEQ Data Assistant and ImmunoSEQ Analyzer were used for data analysis, and V, D and J genes were assigned according to IMGT definitions. Clonality, which ranges from 0 to 1, was calculated as one minus the normalized Shannon entropy of productive rearrangement frequencies. Only overrepresented clonotypes making up at least 0.05% of each patient's repertoire were included in the public clonotype analysis. Repertoires from about a dozen age-matched healthy donors in immuneACCESS were used as clonality controls. The table comes from immuneACCESS by way of TCRdb, which keeps in-frame sequences with V and J called. Part of the clones is missing from these tables; in studies checked, under half for an unresolved V gene and the rest for unknown reasons. Clonal size and the V and J genes are those of that table, whereas D and trimming came from the DNA. Here the sample has 130,000 to 150,000 clones; approximately 80% occur a single time. The ten largest clones represent around 13% of the sample.

The sequence links TRBV15 to TRBJ2-3, and the D gene may be TRBD2, 6 bases matching. The source material was PBMCs, sampled after 12 months of ibrutinib treatment. The source is a human donor with chronic lymphocytic leukemia. The DNA sequence is as follows: TGTGCCACCAGCAGCGGCAGAGCGGGTAGGAATACGCAGTATTTT. This encodes CATSSGRAGRNTQYF. With the rest looked up from the reference TRBV15 and TRBJ2-3 genes rather than sequenced, the full variable domain is DAMVIQNPRYQVTQFGKPVTLSCSQTLNHNVMYWYQQKSSQAPKLLFHYYDKDFNNEADTPDNFQSRRPNTSFCFLDIRSPGLGDTAMYLCATSSGRAGRNTQYFGPGTRLTVL.